This T cell receptor beta chain derives from a study of blood T cell repertoires in COVID-19. The overall study: The samples span acute and convalescent COVID-19 from the United States, Italy and Spain. PBMCs, B-cell-depleted T cells, or T cells provided the cDNA or gDNA that made up the material.

CDR1 and CDR2 (germline): MDHEN, SYDVKM. This CDR3 comprises 15 residues. With V trimmed by 1 base and J by 9 bases, 4 bases remained unmatched. Original methodology: Amplified reference gene primers provided the basis for estimating nucleated cell counts. This table comes from immunoSEQ multiplex PCR, and its TCRdb copy is limited to in-frame clones, with some not included. V and J calls and clone size follow that table, whereas D and trimming were derived from the DNA. The table has about 77,000 clones, around nine tenths seen once. The source material was peripheral blood. V gene TRBV28 combines with J gene TRBJ1-4, with 11 bases aligning to TRBD1. The receptor was isolated from a woman aged 80 or older with active or convalescent COVID-19. CDR3 sequence: CASSLSGQGAKKLFF. In DNA form, the CDR3 reads TGTGCCAGCAGTTTATCCGGACAGGGGGCGAAAAAACTGTTTTTT.